This is a list of T cell receptor beta chains from one sample in a study of T cell responses to AZD1222 COVID-19 vaccine. Measured with immunoSEQ multiplex PCR; TCRdb has only the in-frame clones, and not every one. In the table there are over 70,000 clones, about 74% of which are singletons. This specimen was peripheral blood, taken 28 days after the second dose of the MenACWY control vaccine. These receptors were taken from an adult who received the MenACWY meningococcal vaccine as a control. The CDR3 runs from the conserved cysteine through the conserved F or W. Each record gives: J gene, clone size, D gene, V gene, CDR3 protein, CDR3 DNA. A D gene is named only where the DNA matches it firmly. Size values are once, few and many counts, or a class for expanded clones, and some rows have none.

J gene: TRBJ1-2; clone size: -; D gene: -; V gene: TRBV5-1; CDR3 protein: CASRTGANYGYTF; CDR3 DNA: TGCGCCAGCAGGACGGGGGCTAACTATGGCTACACCTTC
J gene: TRBJ1-1; clone size: -; D gene: -; V gene: TRBV19; CDR3 protein: CATQSDRMNTEAFF; CDR3 DNA: TGTGCCACTCAATCGGACAGAATGAACACTGAAGCTTTCTTT
J gene: TRBJ2-1; clone size: -; D gene: -; V gene: TRBV29-1; CDR3 protein: CSVEGGSGYNEQFF; CDR3 DNA: TGCAGCGTTGAAGGTGGGAGCGGTTACAATGAGCAGTTCTTC
J gene: TRBJ1-2; clone size: -; D gene: -; V gene: TRBV9; CDR3 protein: CASSVNPLREGEDGYTF; CDR3 DNA: TGTGCCAGCAGCGTAAATCCACTCAGGGAGGGGGAGGATGGCTACACCTTC
J gene: TRBJ2-2; clone size: once; D gene: -; V gene: TRBV5-1; CDR3 protein: CASSLLAITGELFF; CDR3 DNA: TGCGCCAGCAGCCTGCTAGCGATCACCGGGGAGCTGTTTTTT
J gene: TRBJ1-3; clone size: -; D gene: -; V gene: TRBV7-9; CDR3 protein: CASSLDEGNTIYF; CDR3 DNA: TGTGCCAGCAGCTTAGATGAGGGAAACACCATATATTTT
J gene: TRBJ2-2; clone size: -; D gene: TRBD2; V gene: TRBV5-8; CDR3 protein: CASSLAKLAGGPNAGELFF; CDR3 DNA: TGTGCCAGCAGCTTGGCTAAACTAGCGGGAGGGCCGAATGCCGGGGAGCTGTTTTTT
J gene: TRBJ1-1; clone size: -; D gene: -; V gene: TRBV6-5; CDR3 protein: CASSLERMNTEAFF; CDR3 DNA: TGTGCCAGCAGCCTCGAAAGAATGAACACTGAAGCTTTCTTT
J gene: TRBJ1-3; clone size: -; D gene: -; V gene: TRBV7-9; CDR3 protein: CASSLALPGNTIYF; CDR3 DNA: TGTGCCAGCAGCTTAGCGCTTCCTGGAAACACCATATATTTT
J gene: TRBJ2-3; clone size: -; D gene: -; V gene: TRBV5-1; CDR3 protein: CASKPGALFDTQYF; CDR3 DNA: TGCGCCAGCAAACCAGGGGCCCTATTTGATACGCAGTATTTT
J gene: TRBJ2-2; clone size: -; D gene: -; V gene: TRBV19; CDR3 protein: CASSISSIGGATGELFF; CDR3 DNA: TGTGCCAGTAGTATTAGTTCAATCGGAGGGGCCACCGGGGAGCTGTTTTTT
J gene: TRBJ1-1; clone size: -; D gene: -; V gene: TRBV18; CDR3 protein: CASSPGAGARNTEAFF; CDR3 DNA: TGTGCCAGCTCACCAGGAGCGGGGGCGAGGAACACTGAAGCTTTCTTT
J gene: TRBJ1-2; clone size: once; D gene: TRBD1; V gene: TRBV19; CDR3 protein: CASSVDDRALYGYTF; CDR3 DNA: TGTGCCAGTAGCGTAGACGACAGGGCACTATATGGCTACACCTTC
J gene: TRBJ1-1; clone size: -; D gene: -; V gene: TRBV6-5; CDR3 protein: CASIAMNTEAFF; CDR3 DNA: TGTGCCAGCATCGCAATGAACACTGAAGCTTTCTTT
J gene: TRBJ2-3; clone size: -; D gene: -; V gene: TRBV29-1; CDR3 protein: CSVWTAQEDTQYF; CDR3 DNA: TGCAGCGTATGGACAGCCCAGGAGGATACGCAGTATTTT
J gene: TRBJ1-5; clone size: few; D gene: -; V gene: TRBV19; CDR3 protein: CASSPNRDQPQHF; CDR3 DNA: TGTGCCAGTAGTCCGAACAGGGACCAGCCCCAGCATTTT
J gene: TRBJ1-2; clone size: -; D gene: -; V gene: TRBV4-3; CDR3 protein: CASSQVPRSYGYTF; CDR3 DNA: TGCGCCAGCAGCCAAGTGCCCAGGAGTTATGGCTACACCTTC
J gene: TRBJ2-1; clone size: -; D gene: TRBD1; V gene: TRBV11-2; CDR3 protein: CASSLDRAWSNEQFF; CDR3 DNA: TGTGCCAGCAGCCTAGACAGGGCTTGGAGCAATGAGCAGTTCTTC
J gene: TRBJ2-5; clone size: -; D gene: -; V gene: TRBV27; CDR3 protein: CASSLSGSAETQYF; CDR3 DNA: TGTGCCAGCAGTTTATCTGGGTCAGCGGAGACCCAGTACTTC
J gene: TRBJ1-1; clone size: -; D gene: -; V gene: TRBV29-1; CDR3 protein: CSGTYGVNTEAFF; CDR3 DNA: TGCAGCGGCACGTATGGCGTGAACACTGAAGCTTTCTTT
J gene: TRBJ2-7; clone size: -; D gene: -; V gene: TRBV12-3/TRBV12-4; CDR3 protein: CASSRQYEQYF; CDR3 DNA: TGTGCCAGCAGTCGACAGTACGAGCAGTACTTC
J gene: TRBJ2-7; clone size: -; D gene: TRBD2; V gene: TRBV5-5; CDR3 protein: CASSLGGSRSYEQYF; CDR3 DNA: TGTGCCAGCAGCTTGGGCGGGAGTAGGTCCTACGAGCAGTACTTC
J gene: TRBJ1-3; clone size: -; D gene: -; V gene: TRBV9; CDR3 protein: CASSPGGASGNTIYF; CDR3 DNA: TGTGCCAGCAGCCCCGGGGGAGCCTCTGGAAACACCATATATTTT
J gene: TRBJ2-1; clone size: few; D gene: -; V gene: TRBV6-5; CDR3 protein: CASSFTGSYNEQFF; CDR3 DNA: TGTGCCAGCAGTTTTACAGGGTCCTACAATGAGCAGTTCTTC
J gene: TRBJ1-1; clone size: -; D gene: -; V gene: TRBV3-1/TRBV3-2; CDR3 protein: CASSPRQVRHTEAFF; CDR3 DNA: TGTGCCAGCAGCCCACGACAGGTCCGTCACACTGAAGCTTTCTTT
J gene: TRBJ2-7; clone size: -; D gene: -; V gene: TRBV30; CDR3 protein: CAWSVVGYEQYF; CDR3 DNA: TGTGCCTGGAGTGTTGTAGGGTACGAGCAGTACTTC
J gene: TRBJ1-1; clone size: -; D gene: TRBD1; V gene: TRBV28; CDR3 protein: CASSRLHFRDRVTNTEAFF; CDR3 DNA: TGTGCCAGCAGTCGCCTACACTTCCGGGACAGGGTAACGAACACTGAAGCTTTCTTT
J gene: TRBJ2-1; clone size: -; D gene: -; V gene: TRBV7-9; CDR3 protein: CASSLMGNLANEQFF; CDR3 DNA: TGTGCCAGCAGCTTAATGGGCAATCTGGCCAATGAGCAGTTCTTC
J gene: TRBJ2-1; clone size: -; D gene: TRBD2; V gene: TRBV18; CDR3 protein: CASSPPSGRLYNEQFF; CDR3 DNA: TGTGCCAGCTCACCCCCAAGCGGGAGGTTATACAATGAGCAGTTCTTC
J gene: TRBJ2-1; clone size: -; D gene: -; V gene: TRBV7-2; CDR3 protein: CASSLVAPNEQFF; CDR3 DNA: TGTGCCAGCAGCTTGGTAGCTCCCAATGAGCAGTTCTTC
J gene: TRBJ1-2; clone size: once; D gene: TRBD1; V gene: TRBV4-3; CDR3 protein: CASSQDQGQLRGYGYTF; CDR3 DNA: TGCGCCAGCAGCCAAGATCAGGGACAGCTCCGGGGCTATGGCTACACCTTC
J gene: TRBJ2-2; clone size: few; D gene: TRBD2; V gene: TRBV28; CDR3 protein: CASTPGGGLTGELFF; CDR3 DNA: TGTGCCAGCACCCCCGGGGGGGGCTTGACCGGGGAGCTGTTTTTT
J gene: TRBJ2-2; clone size: -; D gene: -; V gene: TRBV2; CDR3 protein: CASRVGQPGPGELFF; CDR3 DNA: TGTGCCAGCCGAGTTGGGCAGCCGGGGCCCGGGGAGCTGTTTTTT
J gene: TRBJ1-2; clone size: -; D gene: TRBD1; V gene: TRBV15; CDR3 protein: CATSRDPGTDYGYTF; CDR3 DNA: TGTGCCACCAGCAGAGACCCCGGGACAGACTATGGCTACACCTTC
J gene: TRBJ2-3; clone size: -; D gene: -; V gene: TRBV9; CDR3 protein: CASSVGGSNTDTQYF; CDR3 DNA: TGTGCCAGCAGCGTAGGCGGTTCAAACACAGATACGCAGTATTTT
J gene: TRBJ1-6; clone size: -; D gene: TRBD1; V gene: TRBV7-2; CDR3 protein: CASSPGQGGWGSPLHF; CDR3 DNA: TGTGCCAGCAGCCCTGGACAGGGAGGTTGGGGGTCACCCCTCCACTTT
J gene: TRBJ2-7; clone size: -; D gene: TRBD1; V gene: TRBV11-2; CDR3 protein: CASRTPGGSYEQYF; CDR3 DNA: TGTGCCAGCAGGACACCAGGGGGCTCCTACGAGCAGTACTTC
J gene: TRBJ2-7; clone size: -; D gene: -; V gene: TRBV7-9; CDR3 protein: CASSLDVWADEQYF; CDR3 DNA: TGTGCCAGCAGCTTAGATGTTTGGGCTGACGAGCAGTACTTC
J gene: TRBJ2-2; clone size: once; D gene: -; V gene: TRBV19; CDR3 protein: CASSKQGGTGELFF; CDR3 DNA: TGTGCCAGTAGTAAGCAGGGGGGCACCGGGGAGCTGTTTTTT
J gene: TRBJ2-2; clone size: -; D gene: TRBD2; V gene: TRBV7-2; CDR3 protein: CASSAVAGGNTGELFF; CDR3 DNA: TGTGCCAGCAGCGCCGTAGCGGGGGGGAACACCGGGGAGCTGTTTTTT
J gene: TRBJ2-2; clone size: -; D gene: -; V gene: TRBV5-1; CDR3 protein: CASSLTGRGTGELFF; CDR3 DNA: TGCGCCAGCAGCTTGACAGGGAGGGGCACCGGGGAGCTGTTTTTT
J gene: TRBJ1-2; clone size: -; D gene: -; V gene: TRBV2; CDR3 protein: CASRTARSPGYTF; CDR3 DNA: TGTGCCAGCAGGACCGCTCGAAGCCCTGGCTACACCTTC
J gene: TRBJ2-2; clone size: -; D gene: -; V gene: TRBV6-5; CDR3 protein: CASGSRGTGELFF; CDR3 DNA: TGTGCCAGCGGATCCCGAGGAACCGGGGAGCTGTTTTTT
J gene: TRBJ2-5; clone size: once; D gene: TRBD1; V gene: TRBV11-1; CDR3 protein: CASSRDRGETQYF; CDR3 DNA: TGTGCCAGCAGTCGGGACAGGGGAGAGACCCAGTACTTC
J gene: TRBJ1-6; clone size: once; D gene: TRBD1; V gene: TRBV4-1; CDR3 protein: CASSGHRGDSPLHF; CDR3 DNA: TGCGCCAGCAGCGGACACAGGGGCGATTCACCCCTCCACTTT
J gene: TRBJ1-1; clone size: -; D gene: -; V gene: TRBV6-5; CDR3 protein: CASSYGKRNTEAFF; CDR3 DNA: TGTGCCAGCAGTTACGGGAAAAGAAACACTGAAGCTTTCTTT
J gene: TRBJ2-6; clone size: -; D gene: -; V gene: TRBV19; CDR3 protein: CATKSERGANVLTF; CDR3 DNA: TGTGCCACAAAAAGCGAGAGAGGGGCCAACGTCCTGACTTTC